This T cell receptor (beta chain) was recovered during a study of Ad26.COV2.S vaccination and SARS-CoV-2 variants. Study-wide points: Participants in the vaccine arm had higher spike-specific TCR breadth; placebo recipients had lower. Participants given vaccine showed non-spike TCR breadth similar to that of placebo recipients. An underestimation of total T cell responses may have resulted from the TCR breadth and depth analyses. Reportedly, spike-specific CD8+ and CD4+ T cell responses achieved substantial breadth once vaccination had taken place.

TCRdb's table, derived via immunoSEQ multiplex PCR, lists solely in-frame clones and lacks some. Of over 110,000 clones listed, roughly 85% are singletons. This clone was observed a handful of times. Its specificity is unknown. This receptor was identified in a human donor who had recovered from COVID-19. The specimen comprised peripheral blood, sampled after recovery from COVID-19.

Here the CDR3 reads CASSGGSIYEQYF. The CDR3 DNA is TGTGCCAGCAGTGGCGGCAGTATCTACGAGCAGTACTTC. This chain joins TRBV28 and TRBJ2-7; D ambiguous. CDR3 length: 13 amino acids. V shed 5 bases and J shed 3 bases, with 11 bases lying between them. The germline V gene has CDR1 MDHEN and CDR2 SYDVKM.